The 2 T cell receptor beta chains below were found in one sample sequenced in a study of a mutant IDH1 vaccine in newly diagnosed glioma. Assay used: immunoSEQ multiplex PCR; TCRdb lists only in-frame clones, some missing. The table includes 50,000 to 75,000 clones, about nine tenths detected once. As for time point: baseline, week 1 (first vaccination visit). Treatment in this sample: pre-vaccination baseline after standard-of-care therapy. The input for sequencing was PBMCs, taken from a glioma patient treated with radiotherapy, temozolomide or both. These receptors were obtained from a man aged 50 to 59 with glioma.

The J gene is TRBJ2-1, the V gene TRBV5-4, with D maybe TRBD1 (6 bases). Germline CDR1 is SGHNT and CDR2 is YYREEE (reference sequence). The CDR3 loop spans 15 amino acids. V was cut by 3 bases and J by 2 bases, with 12 bases left in between. This chain's CDR3 is CASSSDSRAYNEQFF. CDR3 bases: TGTGCCAGCAGCTCGGACAGTAGGGCCTACAATGAGCAGTTCTTC.

The rearrangement joins TRBV19 to TRBJ2-2, with 7 bases lining up with TRBD1. Germline assignment: CDR1 LNHDA and CDR2 SQIVND (reference sequence). V trimming: 6 bases; J trimming: 1 base; junction bases outside the gene matches: 8. This CDR3 has 16 residues. The DNA of the CDR3 is TGTGCCAGTAGCGTAAACAGGGGTTGGAACACCGGGGAGCTGTTTTTT. This sequence encodes CASSVNRGWNTGELFF.